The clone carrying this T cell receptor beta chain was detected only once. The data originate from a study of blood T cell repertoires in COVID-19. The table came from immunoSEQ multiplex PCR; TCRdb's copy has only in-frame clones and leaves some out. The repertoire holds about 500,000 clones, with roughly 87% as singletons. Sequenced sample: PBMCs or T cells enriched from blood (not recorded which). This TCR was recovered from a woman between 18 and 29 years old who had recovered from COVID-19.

The CDR3 protein is CASSTTGLAGGRRDEQFF. DNA of the CDR3: TGTGCCAGCAGTACGACGGGACTAGCGGGGGGCCGTAGGGATGAGCAGTTCTTC. The chain couples TRBV6-2 or TRBV6-3 to TRBJ2-1, with 15 bases lining up with TRBD2. CDR1 is MNHEY and CDR2 is SVGEGT in the germline V gene. Unmatched junction bases numbered 13, after V lost 5 bases and J lost 8 bases. This CDR3 is built from 18 residues.